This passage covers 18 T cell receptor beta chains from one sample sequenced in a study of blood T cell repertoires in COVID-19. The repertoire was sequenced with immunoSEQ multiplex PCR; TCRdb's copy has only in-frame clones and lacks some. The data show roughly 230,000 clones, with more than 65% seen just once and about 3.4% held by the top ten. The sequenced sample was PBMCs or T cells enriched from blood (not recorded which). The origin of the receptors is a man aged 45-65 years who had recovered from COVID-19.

The CDR3 DNA follows: TGTGCCAGCAGCGTAGGGGGACAGCTCTATACAGATACGCAGTATTTT. Its protein is CASSVGGQLYTDTQYF. This chain links TRBV9 with TRBJ2-3; TRBD1 agrees at 7 bases. V shed 0 bases, J shed 3 bases, and the junction held 7 bases outside the gene matches. In germline, CDR1 is SGDLS, CDR2 YYNGEE. The CDR3 spans 16 residues.

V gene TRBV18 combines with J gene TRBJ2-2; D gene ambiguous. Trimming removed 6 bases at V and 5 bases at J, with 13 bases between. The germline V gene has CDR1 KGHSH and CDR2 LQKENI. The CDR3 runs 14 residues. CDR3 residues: CASSPERATGELFF. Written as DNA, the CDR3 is TGTGCCAGCTCCCCAGAAAGAGCAACCGGGGAGCTGTTTTTT.

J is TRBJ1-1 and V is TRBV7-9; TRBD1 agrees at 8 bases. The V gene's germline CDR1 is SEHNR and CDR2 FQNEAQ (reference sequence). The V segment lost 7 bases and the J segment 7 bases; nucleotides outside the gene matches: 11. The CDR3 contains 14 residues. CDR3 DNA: TGTGCCAGCAACCAGGGGGCCCTTAACTTTGAAGCTTTCTTT. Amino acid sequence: CASNQGALNFEAFF.

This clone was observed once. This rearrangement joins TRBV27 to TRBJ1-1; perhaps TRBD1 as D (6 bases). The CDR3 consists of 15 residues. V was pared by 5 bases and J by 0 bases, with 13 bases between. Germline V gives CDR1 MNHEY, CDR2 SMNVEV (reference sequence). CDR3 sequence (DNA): TGTGCCAGCAGTAAACAGGGTTCCATGAACACTGAAGCTTTCTTT. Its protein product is CASSKQGSMNTEAFF.

CDR3 DNA sequence: TGTGCCAGCCACCTGGGAGAGCAGCCCCAGCATTTT. Translated: CASHLGEQPQHF. The chain is built from TRBV19 and TRBJ1-5; D is uncertain. Per germline, CDR1 LNHDA and CDR2 SQIVND (reference sequence). V lost 9 bases and J 7 bases, leaving 13 bases between the germline ends. The CDR3 runs 12 residues.

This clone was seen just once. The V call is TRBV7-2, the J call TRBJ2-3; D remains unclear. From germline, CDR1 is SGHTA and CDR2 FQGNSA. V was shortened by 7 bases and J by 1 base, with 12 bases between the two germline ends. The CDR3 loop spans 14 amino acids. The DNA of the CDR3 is TGTGCCAGCACTAGAAATGCAGGCACAGATACGCAGTATTTT. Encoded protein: CASTRNAGTDTQYF.

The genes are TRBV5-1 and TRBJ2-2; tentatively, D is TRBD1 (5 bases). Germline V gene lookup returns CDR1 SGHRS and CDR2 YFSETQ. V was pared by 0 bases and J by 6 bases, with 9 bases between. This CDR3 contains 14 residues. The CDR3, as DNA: TGCGCCAGCAGCTTGGAAATGGGGCCCGGGGAGCTGTTTTTT. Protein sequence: CASSLEMGPGELFF.

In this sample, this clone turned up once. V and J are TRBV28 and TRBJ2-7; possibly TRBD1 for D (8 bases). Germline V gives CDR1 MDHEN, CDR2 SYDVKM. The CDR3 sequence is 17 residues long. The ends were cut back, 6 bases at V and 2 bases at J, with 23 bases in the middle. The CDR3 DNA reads TGTGCCAGCAGATACCGGGGGGCAGGGGGCTCCACCTACGAGCAGTACTTC. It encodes CASRYRGAGGSTYEQYF.

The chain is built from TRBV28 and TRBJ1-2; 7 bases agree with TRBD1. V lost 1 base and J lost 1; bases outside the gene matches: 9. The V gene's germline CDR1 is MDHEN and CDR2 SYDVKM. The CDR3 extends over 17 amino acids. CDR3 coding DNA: TGTGCCAGCAGTTTATCCCCGGGACAGCCGCTTAACTATGGCTACACCTTC. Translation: CASSLSPGQPLNYGYTF.

The CDR3 sequence: CASSLDARGGNTIYF. The CDR3, as DNA: TGCGCCAGCAGCTTGGATGCCAGGGGCGGAAACACCATATATTTT. This rearrangement joins TRBV5-1 to TRBJ1-3; D may be TRBD1 (6 bases). Looked up from germline, CDR1 is SGHRS and CDR2 is YFSETQ. This CDR3 comprises 15 residues. The V end was cut by 0 bases, the J end by 4 bases, with 11 bases between. The full variable domain, rest sourced from reference TRBV5-1 and TRBJ1-3, is KAGVTQTPRYLIKTRGQQVTLSCSPISGHRSVSWYQQTPGQGLQFLFEYFSETQRNKGNFPGRFSGRQFSNSRSEMNVSTLELGDSALYLCASSLDARGGNTIYFGEGSWLTVV.

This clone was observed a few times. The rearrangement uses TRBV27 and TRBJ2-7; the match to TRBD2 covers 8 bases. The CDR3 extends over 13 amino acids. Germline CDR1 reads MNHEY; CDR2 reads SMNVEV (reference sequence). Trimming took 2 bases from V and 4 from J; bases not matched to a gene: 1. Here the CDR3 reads CASSLVAGYEQYF. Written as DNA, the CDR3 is TGTGCCAGCAGTTTAGTAGCGGGATACGAGCAGTACTTC.

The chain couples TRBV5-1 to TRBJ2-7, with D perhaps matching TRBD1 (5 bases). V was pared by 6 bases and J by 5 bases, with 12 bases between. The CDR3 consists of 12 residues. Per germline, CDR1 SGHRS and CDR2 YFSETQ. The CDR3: CASNSDSHEQYF. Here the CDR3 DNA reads TGCGCCAGCAACTCAGACAGCCACGAGCAGTACTTC.

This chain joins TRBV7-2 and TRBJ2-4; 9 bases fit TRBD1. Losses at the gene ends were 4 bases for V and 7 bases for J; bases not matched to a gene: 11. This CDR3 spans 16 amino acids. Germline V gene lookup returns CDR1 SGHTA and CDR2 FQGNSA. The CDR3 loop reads CASSYLGTGRGNIQYF. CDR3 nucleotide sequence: TGTGCCAGCAGCTACCTCGGGACAGGGCGTGGTAACATTCAGTACTTC.

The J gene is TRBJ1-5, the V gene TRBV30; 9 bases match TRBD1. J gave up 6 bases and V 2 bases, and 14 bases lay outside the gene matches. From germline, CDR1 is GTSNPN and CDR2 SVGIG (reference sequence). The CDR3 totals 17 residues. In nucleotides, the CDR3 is TGTGCCTGGAGTAGGAGTTGGGGGACAGGGCGGGGTCAGCCCCAGCATTTT. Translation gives CAWSRSWGTGRGQPQHF.

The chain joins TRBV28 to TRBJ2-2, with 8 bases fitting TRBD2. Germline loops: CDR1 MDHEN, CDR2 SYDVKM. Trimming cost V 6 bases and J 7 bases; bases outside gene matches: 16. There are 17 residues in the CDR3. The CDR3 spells CASSQAGVPNYLGELFF. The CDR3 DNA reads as TGTGCCAGCAGCCAAGCGGGAGTCCCAAATTACCTCGGGGAGCTGTTTTTT.

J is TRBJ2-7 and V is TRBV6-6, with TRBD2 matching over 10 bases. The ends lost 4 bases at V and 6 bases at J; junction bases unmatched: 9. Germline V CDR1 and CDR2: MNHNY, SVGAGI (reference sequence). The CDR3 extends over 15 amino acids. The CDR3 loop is CASSFTPSGGGEQYF. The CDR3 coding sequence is TGTGCCAGCAGTTTCACCCCCAGCGGGGGGGGCGAGCAGTACTTC.

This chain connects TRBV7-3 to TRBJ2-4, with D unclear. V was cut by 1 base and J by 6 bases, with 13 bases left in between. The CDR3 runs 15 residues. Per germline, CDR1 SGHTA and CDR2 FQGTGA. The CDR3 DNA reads TGTGCCAGCAGCTTAATTCCCGGGTTTGGAAACATTCAGTACTTC. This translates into CASSLIPGFGNIQYF.

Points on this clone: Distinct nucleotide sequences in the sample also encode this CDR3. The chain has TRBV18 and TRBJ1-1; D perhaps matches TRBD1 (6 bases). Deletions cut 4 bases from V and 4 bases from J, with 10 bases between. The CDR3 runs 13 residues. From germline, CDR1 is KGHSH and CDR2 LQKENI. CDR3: CASSQGQPTEAFF. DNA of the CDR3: TGTGCCAGCTCACAAGGACAGCCCACTGAAGCTTTCTTT.